This T cell receptor (beta chain) stems from a study of shared clonotypes between healthy human individuals. Background on the study: Every donor yielded three CD4 naive, three CD4 memory, two CD8 naive and one CD8 memory plate.

As defined, naive CD8 cells were CD45RO-negative and positively selected for CCR7, with terminally differentiated effector memory CD45RA+ cells excluded. Whole-study results and caveats: The low donor count limited represented genetic and exposure-history diversity. Despite large depth, rarefaction showed incomplete sorted-subset sequencing.

With regard to this clone: Its antigen is currently unknown.

TCRdb's copy holds only in-frame clones and misses some; the assay was immunoSEQ multiplex PCR. The data show some 2 million clones, approximately 95% seen once. V dropped 4 bases and J dropped 4 bases, with 6 bases sitting between them. This CDR3 has 12 amino acids. Germline V gene lookup returns CDR1 SGDLS and CDR2 YYNGEE. V is TRBV9 and J is TRBJ1-3; D not resolved. This TCR came from a man younger than 35 in good health. The sample comprised naive CD8+ T cells sorted from blood. This CDR3 reads CASSLQGNTIYF. CDR3 DNA: TGTGCCAGCAGCTTACAGGGAAACACCATATATTTT.